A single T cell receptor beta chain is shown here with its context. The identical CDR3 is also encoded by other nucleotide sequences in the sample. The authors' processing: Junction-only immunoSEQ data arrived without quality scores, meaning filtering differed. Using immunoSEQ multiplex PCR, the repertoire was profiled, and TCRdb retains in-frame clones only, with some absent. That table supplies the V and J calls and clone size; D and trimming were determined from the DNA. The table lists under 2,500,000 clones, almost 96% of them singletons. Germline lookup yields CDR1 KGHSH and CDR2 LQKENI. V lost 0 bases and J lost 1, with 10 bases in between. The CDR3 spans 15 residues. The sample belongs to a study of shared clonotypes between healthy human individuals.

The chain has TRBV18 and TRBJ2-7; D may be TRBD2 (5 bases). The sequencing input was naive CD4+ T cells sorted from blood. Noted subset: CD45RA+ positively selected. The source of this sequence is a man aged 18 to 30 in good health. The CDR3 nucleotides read TGTGCCAGCTCACCACCAGGTGGCGGGTCCTACGAGCAGTACTTC. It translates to CASSPPGGGSYEQYF.